This is a list of T cell receptor beta chains from one sample in a study of T cell responses to AZD1222 COVID-19 vaccine. Assay used: immunoSEQ multiplex PCR; TCRdb lists only in-frame clones, some missing. The repertoire holds some 96,000 clones, with 70% to 85% as singletons. The specimen was peripheral blood, collected 28 days after the second AZD1222 dose. These receptors were collected from an adult who received the AZD1222 COVID-19 vaccine. The CDR3 runs from the conserved cysteine through the conserved F or W. Each record gives: CDR3 DNA, CDR3 protein, clone size, J gene, V gene, D gene. A D gene is named only where the DNA matches it firmly. Some rows mark clone size as missing; the rest say once, few, many or name a class of expanded clone.

TGTGCCAGCAGAAGAGGACGTAATGAAAAACTGTTTTTT,CASRRGRNEKLFF,NA,TRBJ1-4,TRBV2,NA
TGCGCCAGCAGCGTGGGGGTGCAAGAGACCCAGTACTTC,CASSVGVQETQYF,NA,TRBJ2-5,TRBV5-1,NA
TGTGCCAGCTCACCTCAAGACATACAATCCTCTGGAAACACCATATATTTT,CASSPQDIQSSGNTIYF,NA,TRBJ1-3,TRBV18,NA
TGTGCCACCAGCAGAGGGGGGAGTAATAACGGGGAGCTGTTTTTT,CATSRGGSNNGELFF,NA,TRBJ2-2,TRBV15,NA
TGTGCCAGAAGCTCCCTACCATGGACAGGGCCGGGGACTGAAGCTTTCTTT,CARSSLPWTGPGTEAFF,NA,TRBJ1-1,TRBV7-5,NA
TGTGCCAGCAGCGTAGGCGTCTGGAGGACTAGCGGGAGGCCGGTAGAGACCCAGTACTTC,CASSVGVWRTSGRPVETQYF,few,TRBJ2-5,TRBV9,TRBD2
TGTGCCGGAGGCCCCCCTAAGGAGGCTTTCTTT,CAGGPPKEAFF,NA,TRBJ1-1,TRBV21-1,NA
TGTGCCAGCAGCCAAGATACGGGGGGCAGGCAGCCCCAGCATTTT,CASSQDTGGRQPQHF,few,TRBJ1-5,TRBV3-1/TRBV3-2,NA
TGCGCCAGCAGCCTAACCCCCGGTACTGAAGCTTTCTTT,CASSLTPGTEAFF,few,TRBJ1-1,TRBV4-3,NA
TGTGCCAGCAGCTTAGGGCCTGGCAATCAGCCCCAGCATTTT,CASSLGPGNQPQHF,NA,TRBJ1-5,TRBV7-8,NA
TGCGCCAGCAGCTTGTTTGGACGGCTGGCAGATACGCAGTATTTT,CASSLFGRLADTQYF,NA,TRBJ2-3,TRBV5-1,NA
TGTGCCAGCAGCTTATCGGTAGGGCCGCAGCCCCAGCATTTT,CASSLSVGPQPQHF,NA,TRBJ1-5,TRBV5-6,NA
TGTGCCAGCAGGGGAGAGACCCAGTACTTC,CASRGETQYF,NA,TRBJ2-5,TRBV2,NA
TGTGCCAGCAGTTCGATACAGGGATATGGGGGCTACACCTTC,CASSSIQGYGGYTF,NA,TRBJ1-2,TRBV27,NA
TGTGCCAGCAGCTTAGCACGGGGTTGGCTGACTAATGAAAAACTGTTTTTT,CASSLARGWLTNEKLFF,NA,TRBJ1-4,TRBV7-9,NA
TGTGCCAGTAGCTCCTTGGCGACACCCAACACTGAAGCTTTCTTT,CASSSLATPNTEAFF,once,TRBJ1-1,TRBV19,NA
TGCACCAGCAGCCAAGATTTAGGTAGCGGGGGCCCCTTGGACAATGAGCAGTTCTTC,CTSSQDLGSGGPLDNEQFF,NA,TRBJ2-1,TRBV1,NA
TGTGCCAGCAGCCCACAGATGAACACTGAAGCTTTCTTT,CASSPQMNTEAFF,NA,TRBJ1-1,TRBV27,NA
TGTGCCAGCAGCACCCAGACAGGGACTCGTAAAGCTTTCTTT,CASSTQTGTRKAFF,NA,TRBJ1-1,TRBV5-5,TRBD1
TGCGCCAGCAGTCGGGGATTTTTAGAGACCCAGTACTTC,CASSRGFLETQYF,NA,TRBJ2-5,TRBV5-1,NA